The 9 T cell receptor beta chains reported below all come from one sample, sequenced in a study of T cell repertoires in cytomegalovirus infection. TCRdb ran MiXCR on the reads and lists one entry per CDR3 protein. The data show roughly 630,000 distinct CDR3 sequences, more than 20% seen once. Sequencing was done on a sample of CD8+ T cells from PBMCs. The receptors were sampled from a human donor in good health (CMV status not recorded). Some clones in this sample may be carry-over from other donors' samples.

Many counts were recorded for this clonotype. This sequence joins TRBV7-9 and TRBJ2-1; D perhaps matches TRBD2 (6 bases). Germline V CDR1 and CDR2: SEHNR, FQNEAQ (reference sequence). Trimming removed 8 bases at V and 0 bases at J, with 11 bases between. This CDR3 has 14 amino acids. DNA for the CDR3: TGTGCCAGCGGCGGGACGAGCTCCTACAATGAGCAGTTCTTC. Amino acids: CASGGTSSYNEQFF.

The chain couples TRBV20-1 to TRBJ1-6; perhaps TRBD1 as D (6 bases). The germline V and J ends were trimmed by 6 bases and 7 bases, with 13 bases remaining between them. Germline-derived CDR1 and CDR2 are DFQATT and SNEGSKA (reference sequence). The CDR3 covers 13 residues. The DNA for the CDR3 is TGCAGTGCCAAGACAGGCGGAAATTCACCCCTCCACTTT. This gives the protein CSAKTGGNSPLHF.

This clonotype was seen a few times. Here the CDR3 DNA reads TGTGCCAGCAGGTTGTCAGGGGGCCAGGAAAACATTCAGTACTTC. Encoded protein: CASRLSGGQENIQYF. The chain is built from TRBV28 and TRBJ2-4, with 8 positions matching TRBD1. V trimming: 6 bases; J trimming: 5 bases; junction bases outside the gene matches: 9. Germline CDR1 MDHEN, CDR2 SYDVKM. The CDR3 spans 15 residues.

Regarding this clonotype: A much larger clonotype is one base distant, so this may be a read error. Here the CDR3 omits its conserved ending phenylalanine or tryptophan, so a read error is the likely source. This chain connects TRBV6-1 to TRBJ2-1; 10 positions agree with TRBD2. The CDR3 contains 16 residues. The junction had 9 bases not matched to a gene; V was cut back by 2 bases and J by 8 bases. The germline CDR1 and CDR2 sequences are MNHNS and SASEGT. This chain's CDR3 is CASSETGTSVIHEQFI. The CDR3 DNA is TGTGCCAGCAGTGAAACGGGGACTAGCGTTATACATGAGCAGTTCATC.

The sample holds many counts of this clonotype. V usage is TRBV7-9 and J usage is TRBJ1-2, with 9 positions matching TRBD1. Per the germline V gene, CDR1 is SEHNR and CDR2 is FQNEAQ (reference sequence). Unmatched junction bases numbered 9, after V lost 10 bases and J lost 0 bases. The CDR3 contains 15 residues. CDR3 sequence reads: CATPGQGSANYGYTF. The CDR3 nucleotides read TGTGCCACTCCGGGACAGGGTTCCGCTAACTATGGCTACACCTTC.

V is TRBV29-1 and J is TRBJ2-3, with TRBD1 matching 7 bases. The V and J ends lost 6 bases and 4 bases, in that order; junction bases with no gene match: 7. Germline CDR1 SQVTM, CDR2 ANQGSEA. CDR3 length equals 13 residues. In nucleotides, the CDR3 is TGCAGCGTCCCCCCGGACAGGCCAGATACGCAGTATTTT. As protein: CSVPPDRPDTQYF.

This clonotype was counted between two and nine times. The CDR3 region is CASSQEGQGANQPQHF. The CDR3 region has the DNA TGCGCCAGCAGCCAAGAGGGACAGGGGGCGAATCAGCCCCAGCATTTT. The chain joins TRBV4-1 to TRBJ1-5; 12 positions match TRBD1. J gave up 4 bases and V 0 bases, and 1 base lay outside the gene matches. The CDR3 runs to 16 residues. The germline CDR1 and CDR2 sequences are MGHRA and YSYEKL.

This chain uses TRBV5-4 with TRBJ2-1; 7 bases agree with TRBD2. The J segment lost 12 bases and the V segment lost 4 bases, leaving 4 bases of the junction unmatched. The CDR3 sequence is 11 residues long. In germline, CDR1 is SGHNT, CDR2 YYREEE (reference sequence). The CDR3 is CASSPGGRQFF. The DNA of the CDR3 is TGTGCCAGCAGCCCGGGGGGACGGCAGTTCTTC.

Remarks on this clonotype: Sequence at one end of the junction differs from germline and may be a read error. V and J are TRBV9 and TRBJ2-1, with D maybe TRBD1 (6 bases). The CDR3 runs 12 residues. CDR1 is SGDLS and CDR2 is YYNGEE in the germline V gene. The CDR3 region is CVSSPGAGDQFF. Here the CDR3 DNA reads TGTGTCAGCAGCCCCGGGGCAGGGGACCAGTTCTTC.